Listed below are T cell receptor beta chains from one sample, sequenced in a study of blood T cells in healthy people across ages. Via MiXCR, TCRdb re-called the 5' RACE reads, giving one row per CDR3 protein. The repertoire has 540,000 or so distinct CDR3 sequences, roughly 48% of them found once; the top ten carry roughly 24%. Sequenced material: blood. Every receptor here comes from an elderly man in good health. The CDR3 runs from the conserved cysteine through the conserved F or W. The D gene is left open where the match is weak. Some rows have no size entry. The others give once, few or many, or a class for an expanded clone.

D | J | V | size | DNA | CDR3
NA | TRBJ1-6 | TRBV27 | NA | TGTGCCAGCAGTAAGGCCGGGGAAAGGGTGTATTCACCCCTCCACTTT | CASSKAGERVYSPLHF
NA | TRBJ2-7 | TRBV29-1 | few | TGCAGCGTTTCCAGCTCCTACGAGCAGTACTTC | CSVSSSYEQYF
TRBD1 | TRBJ1-2 | TRBV5-1 | NA | TGCGCCAGCAGGATTGACAGGGGGAGAAGTGGCTACACCTTC | CASRIDRGRSGYTF
NA | TRBJ2-7 | TRBV7-2 | NA | TGTGCCAGCAGCTTAGATTATGTTGAGCAGTACTTC | CASSLDYVEQYF
TRBD1 | TRBJ1-2 | TRBV4-3 | NA | TGCGCCAGCAGCTTCCAGGGGGCTGAGGCCTATGGCTACACCTTC | CASSFQGAEAYGYTF
NA | TRBJ2-5 | TRBV6-2/TRBV6-3 | NA | TGTGCCAGCAGTTATAATCTCCCGCAGGGAGCGTACTTC | CASSYNLPQGAYF
TRBD2 | TRBJ2-1 | TRBV12-3/TRBV12-4 | NA | TGTGCCAGCAGTTCACGGGGGGGAGGGCCTATGAATGAGCAGTTCTTC | CASSSRGGGPMNEQFF
TRBD1 | TRBJ2-1 | TRBV29-1 | once | TGCAGCGCCCGCCGGACAGGGGGCAATGAGCAGTTCTTC | CSARRTGGNEQFF
NA | TRBJ1-5 | TRBV14 | NA | TGTGCCAGCCGCACGGCAAGGACCAGCAATCAGCCCCAGCATTTT | CASRTARTSNQPQHF
NA | TRBJ2-7 | TRBV4-1 | NA | TGCGCCAGCAGCCAAGAAGGTCGGACCACCTACGAGCAGTACTTC | CASSQEGRTTYEQYF
NA | TRBJ2-7 | TRBV12-3/TRBV12-4 | NA | TGTGCCAGCAGTTCCGGGGCCGGGGTCTCCTACAATGAGCAGTACTTC | CASSSGAGVSYNEQYF
TRBD1 | TRBJ1-5 | TRBV7-9 | NA | TGTGCCAGCAGCTCCGGACAGGTAGGGGATCAGCCCCAGCATTTT | CASSSGQVGDQPQHF
NA | TRBJ2-1 | TRBV28 | NA | TGTGCCAGCAGTTTCGGGCTTCTGGGGAACAATGAGCAGTTCTTC | CASSFGLLGNNEQFF